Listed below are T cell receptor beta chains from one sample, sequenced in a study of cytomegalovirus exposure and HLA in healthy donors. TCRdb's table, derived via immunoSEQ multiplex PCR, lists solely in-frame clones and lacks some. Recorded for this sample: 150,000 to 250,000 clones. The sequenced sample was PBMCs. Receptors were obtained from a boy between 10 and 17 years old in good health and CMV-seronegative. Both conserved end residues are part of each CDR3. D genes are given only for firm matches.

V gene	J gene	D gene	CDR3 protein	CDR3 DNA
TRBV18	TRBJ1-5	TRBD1	CASSPTTQGNQPQHF	TGTGCCAGCTCACCGACAACACAGGGGAATCAGCCCCAGCATTTT
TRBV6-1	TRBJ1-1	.	CASSERGGTEAFF	TGTGCCAGCAGTGAACGGGGGGGCACTGAAGCTTTCTTT
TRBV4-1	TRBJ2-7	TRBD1	CASSSRNWDREGYEQYF	TGCGCCAGCAGCTCCCGTAATTGGGACAGGGAGGGCTACGAGCAGTACTTC
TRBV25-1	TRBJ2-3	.	CASSEVQGSSTDTQYF	TGTGCCAGCAGTGAAGTGCAGGGGTCTTCCACAGATACGCAGTATTTT
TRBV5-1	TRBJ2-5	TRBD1	CASSFGQVKETQYF	TGCGCCAGCAGCTTCGGACAGGTCAAAGAGACCCAGTACTTC
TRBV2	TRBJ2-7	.	CASSEGPGLGEQYF	TGTGCCAGCAGTGAAGGACCGGGGTTGGGCGAGCAGTACTTC
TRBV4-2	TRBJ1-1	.	CASSQDPGGVDTEAFF	TGTGCCAGCAGCCAAGACCCGGGGGGTGTGGACACTGAAGCTTTCTTT
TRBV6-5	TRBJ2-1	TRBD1	CASQGTGGSYNEQFF	TGTGCCAGCCAGGGGACAGGGGGTTCCTACAATGAGCAGTTCTTC
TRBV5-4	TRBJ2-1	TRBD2	CASNSMTSGDDNEQFF	TGTGCCAGCAATTCCATGACTAGCGGGGATGACAATGAGCAGTTCTTC
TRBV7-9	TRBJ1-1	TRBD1	CASSPVPRGHVTEAFF	TGTGCCAGCAGCCCGGTCCCCAGGGGGCATGTTACTGAAGCTTTCTTT
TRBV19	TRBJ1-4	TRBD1	CASSIWGQDNEKLFF	TGTGCCAGTAGTATTTGGGGACAGGATAATGAAAAACTGTTTTTT
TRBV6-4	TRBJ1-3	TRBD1	CASSGRANGTAPENTIYF	TGTGCCAGCAGTGGACGGGCAAATGGGACAGCGCCTGAAAACACCATATATTTT
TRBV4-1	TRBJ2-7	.	CASSPRDITYEQYF	TGCGCCAGCAGCCCACGGGACATAACCTACGAGCAGTACTTC
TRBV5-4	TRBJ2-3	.	CASSFTGGGTDTQYF	TGTGCCAGCAGCTTCACGGGGGGCGGGACAGATACGCAGTATTTT
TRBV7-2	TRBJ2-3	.	CASSYGHLDTQYF	TGTGCCAGCAGCTACGGTCATTTAGATACGCAGTATTTT
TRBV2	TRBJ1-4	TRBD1	CASSGKSRGLEKLFF	TGTGCCAGCAGTGGTAAAAGCAGGGGGCTGGAAAAACTGTTTTTT
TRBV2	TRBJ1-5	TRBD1	CASSYTGADQPQHF	TGTGCCAGCAGCTACACAGGGGCCGATCAGCCCCAGCATTTT
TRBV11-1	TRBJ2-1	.	CASSSGRGWDNEQFF	TGTGCCAGCAGCTCAGGCCGGGGTTGGGACAATGAGCAGTTCTTC
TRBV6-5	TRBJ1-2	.	CASRPTDFYGYTF	TGTGCCAGCAGGCCAACAGATTTCTATGGCTACACCTTC
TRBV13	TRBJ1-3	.	CASSLSRVRGNTIYF	TGTGCCAGCAGCTTGAGTCGGGTGCGAGGAAACACCATATATTTT
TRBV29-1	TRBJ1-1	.	CSADNRKNTEAFF	TGCAGCGCTGATAACAGGAAAAACACTGAAGCTTTCTTT
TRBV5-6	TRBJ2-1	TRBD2	CASSLEGLGHEQFF	TGTGCCAGCAGCCTGGAGGGACTAGGTCATGAGCAGTTCTTC
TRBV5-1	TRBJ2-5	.	CASSLDSETQYF	TGCGCCAGCAGCTTGGATTCGGAGACCCAGTACTTC
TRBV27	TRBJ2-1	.	CASSPVGGAYNEQFF	TGTGCCAGCAGCCCGGTTGGGGGCGCCTACAATGAGCAGTTCTTC
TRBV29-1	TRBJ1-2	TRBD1	CSVANRGDYGYTF	TGCAGCGTTGCAAACAGGGGGGACTATGGCTACACCTTC
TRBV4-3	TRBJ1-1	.	CASSQYQGRGGMEAFF	TGCGCCAGCAGCCAATATCAGGGGAGGGGGGGCATGGAAGCTTTCTTT
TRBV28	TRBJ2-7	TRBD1	CASSPGQGGEQYF	TGTGCCAGCAGTCCAGGACAGGGGGGCGAGCAGTACTTC
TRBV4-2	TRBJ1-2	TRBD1	CASSQDYRGSETYGYTF	TGTGCCAGCAGCCAAGATTACAGGGGGTCGGAGACCTATGGCTACACCTTC
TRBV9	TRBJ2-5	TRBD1	CASAKGAQGGETQYF	TGTGCCAGCGCCAAGGGGGCCCAAGGCGGAGAGACCCAGTACTTC
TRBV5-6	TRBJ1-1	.	CASSFVRANTEAFF	TGTGCCAGCAGCTTCGTGAGGGCTAACACTGAAGCTTTCTTT
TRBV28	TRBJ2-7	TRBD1	CASSLGDRGYEQYF	TGTGCCAGCAGTTTGGGGGACAGGGGTTACGAGCAGTACTTC
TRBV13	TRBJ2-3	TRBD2	CASSLGRGGRTDTQYF	TGTGCCAGCAGCCTCGGAAGGGGAGGGCGCACAGATACGCAGTATTTT
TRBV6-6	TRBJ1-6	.	CAPERSYYNSPLHF	TGTGCCCCTGAGAGGTCTTACTATAATTCACCCCTCCACTTT
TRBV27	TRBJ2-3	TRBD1	CASSFPGQGPDTQYF	TGTGCCAGCAGTTTCCCGGGACAGGGGCCAGATACGCAGTATTTT
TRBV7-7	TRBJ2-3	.	CASSLRSESTDTQYF	TGTGCCAGCAGCTTGCGGTCCGAGAGCACAGATACGCAGTATTTT
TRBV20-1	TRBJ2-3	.	CSARRDTQYF	TGCAGTGCTCGTAGAGATACGCAGTATTTT
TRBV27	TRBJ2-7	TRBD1	CASSGQGTHYEQYF	TGTGCCAGCAGTGGACAGGGGACGCATTACGAGCAGTACTTC
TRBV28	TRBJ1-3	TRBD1	CASSPGTARNTIYF	TGTGCCAGCAGTCCAGGGACAGCAAGAAACACCATATATTTT
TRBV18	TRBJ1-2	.	CASSPQGANYGYTF	TGTGCCAGCTCACCACAGGGGGCTAACTATGGCTACACCTTC
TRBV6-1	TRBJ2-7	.	CASSRGGRDEQYF	TGTGCCAGCTCTAGGGGGGGGCGCGACGAGCAGTACTTC
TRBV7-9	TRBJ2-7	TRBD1	CASSLEKGQAIYEQYF	TGTGCCAGCAGCTTAGAGAAGGGACAGGCGATCTACGAGCAGTACTTC
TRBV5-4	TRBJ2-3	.	CASSLGGEVSDTQYF	TGTGCCAGCAGCTTGGGGGGGGAGGTATCAGATACGCAGTATTTT